This TCR beta chain was documented in a study of blood T cell repertoires in COVID-19. Whole-study context: Both acute and convalescent COVID-19 samples were obtained from the United States, Italy and Spain.

Trimming shortened V by 4 bases and J by 4 bases, and 14 bases separated the two germline ends. Germline V CDR1 and CDR2: SGHRS, YFSETQ. The CDR3 is 14 amino acids. Some clones are missing from TCRdb's copy, which holds only in-frame ones; the method was immunoSEQ multiplex PCR. The table lists about 460,000 clones, 88% of them singletons. Donors in Cohort 3 who had recovered were those with two negative PCRs, healthcare professional clearance, or resolution of their symptoms. The chain couples TRBV5-1 to TRBJ1-1, with a possible D match to TRBD1 (6 bases). Specimen: PBMCs or T cells enriched from blood (not recorded which). This sequence was found in a woman aged 60-70 years who had recovered from COVID-19. The chain's CDR3 is CASSAEGGSTEAFF. The DNA for the CDR3 is TGCGCCAGCAGCGCAGAGGGGGGGAGCACTGAAGCTTTCTTT.